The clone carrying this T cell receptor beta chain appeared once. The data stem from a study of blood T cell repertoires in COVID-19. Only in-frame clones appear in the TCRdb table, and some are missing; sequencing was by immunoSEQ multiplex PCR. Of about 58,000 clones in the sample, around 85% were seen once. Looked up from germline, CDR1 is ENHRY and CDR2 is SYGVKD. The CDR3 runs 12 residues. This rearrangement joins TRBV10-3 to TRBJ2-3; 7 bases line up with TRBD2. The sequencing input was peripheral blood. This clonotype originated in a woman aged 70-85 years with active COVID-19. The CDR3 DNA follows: TGTGCGGGGGGGTTCGGGACAGATACGCAGTATTTT. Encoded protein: CAGGFGTDTQYF.